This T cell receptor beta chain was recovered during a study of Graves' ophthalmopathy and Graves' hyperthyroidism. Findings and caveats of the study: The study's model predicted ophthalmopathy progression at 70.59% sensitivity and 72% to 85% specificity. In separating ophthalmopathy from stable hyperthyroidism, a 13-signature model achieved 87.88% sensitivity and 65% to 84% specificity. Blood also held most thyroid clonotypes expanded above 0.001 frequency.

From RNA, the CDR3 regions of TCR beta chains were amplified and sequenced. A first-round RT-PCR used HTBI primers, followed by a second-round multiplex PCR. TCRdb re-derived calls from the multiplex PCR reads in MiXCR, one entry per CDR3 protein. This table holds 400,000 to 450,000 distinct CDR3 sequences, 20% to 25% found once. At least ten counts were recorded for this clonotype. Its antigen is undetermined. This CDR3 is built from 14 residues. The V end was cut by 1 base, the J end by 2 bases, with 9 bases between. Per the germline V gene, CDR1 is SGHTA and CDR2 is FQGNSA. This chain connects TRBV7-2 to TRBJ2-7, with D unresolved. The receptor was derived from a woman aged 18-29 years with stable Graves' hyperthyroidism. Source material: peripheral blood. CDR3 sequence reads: CASSLVAAAYEQYF. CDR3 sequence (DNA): TGTGCCAGCAGCTTAGTGGCGGCGGCCTACGAGCAGTACTTC.